Below are 18 T cell receptor beta chains sequenced from a single sample in a study of patients and donors after allogeneic stem cell transplantation. TCRdb fed the RT-PCR reads into MiXCR, producing one record per CDR3 protein. This sample yields some 880,000 distinct CDR3 sequences, of which under 20% are seen a single time; 5% to 6.5% belongs to the top ten. Material for sequencing was blood, either unsorted or a sorted T cell fraction (not recorded which). Receptors originate from a human donor who was either an allogeneic HSCT recipient or a stem cell or donor lymphocyte infusion donor (not recorded which). It is not recorded whose cells these are; they may come from a transplant donor.

This clonotype has a handful of counts. The genes are TRBV12-3 or TRBV12-4 and TRBJ2-2; maybe TRBD2 (7 bases). The CDR3 sequence is 16 residues long. V was pared by 3 bases and J by 1 base, with 12 bases between. Written as DNA, the CDR3 is TGTGCCAGCAGTTTCGGGGGCGGGGGGAACACCGGGGAGCTGTTTTTT. This translates into CASSFGGGGNTGELFF.

This chain joins TRBV4-3 and TRBJ2-5, with D perhaps being TRBD1 or TRBD2 (5 bases each). The ends were cut back, 1 base at V and 4 bases at J, with 13 bases in the middle. The CDR3 consists of 15 residues. The V gene's germline CDR1 is LGHNA and CDR2 YSLEER. The DNA of the CDR3 is TGCGCCAGCAGCCAAGTCGAGGGACGGGGAGAGACCCAGTACTTC. Protein sequence: CASSQVEGRGETQYF.

About this clonotype itself: One junction end disagrees with the germline gene, perhaps due to a read error. The V call is TRBV4-2, the J call TRBJ2-2, with 8 positions matching TRBD2. Germline V gives CDR1 LGHNA, CDR2 YNFKEQ. This CDR3 contains 17 residues. The CDR3 reads CASSHLAGHPNTGELLF. CDR3 nucleotide sequence: TGTGCCAGCAGCCACTTAGCGGGACACCCGAACACCGGGGAGCTGCTTTTT.

This clonotype was counted only a few times. This chain links TRBV7-9 with TRBJ2-1; the D gene is possibly TRBD2 (6 bases). V lost 9 bases and J 4 bases, leaving 19 bases between the germline ends. CDR1 SEHNR and CDR2 FQNEAQ come from the germline V gene (reference sequence). This CDR3 has 15 residues. As DNA, the CDR3 is TGTGCCAGTCTACCCGGGGCGGGGCAGTACAATGAGCAGTTCTTC. As protein: CASLPGAGQYNEQFF.

This clonotype was counted between two and nine times. The chain recombines TRBV20-1 with TRBJ2-7; D is perhaps TRBD1 (6 bases). Trimming removed 3 bases at V and 0 bases at J, with 12 bases between. CDR3 length: 14 residues. Per the germline V gene, CDR1 is DFQATT and CDR2 is SNEGSKA (reference sequence). The CDR3 region is CSARRTDLSYEQYF. The CDR3 coding sequence is TGCAGTGCTAGGAGGACAGACCTCTCCTACGAGCAGTACTTC.

The chain employs TRBV11-3 and TRBJ1-2; 11 bases fit TRBD1. Germline V gene data show CDR1 as SGHNT and CDR2 as YENEEA. The CDR3 covers 17 residues. V lost 2 bases to trimming and J lost 0 bases; unmatched junction nucleotides: 5. The CDR3 nucleotides are TGTGCCAGCAGCTTACCAGGGACAGGGGGAGCTAACTATGGCTACACCTTC. Translating it yields CASSLPGTGGANYGYTF.

This clonotype was recorded at least ten times. V and J are TRBV20-1 and TRBJ1-5, with D possibly TRBD1 on 6 matching bases. The CDR3 consists of 13 residues. The V and J ends lost 6 bases and 5 bases respectively, with 14 bases between them. Germline lookup yields CDR1 DFQATT and CDR2 SNEGSKA (reference sequence). The DNA of the CDR3 is TGCAGTGCAATCGGGACAACAGATCAGCCCCAGCATTTT. Its protein product is CSAIGTTDQPQHF.

The V call is TRBV3-1, the J call TRBJ1-4; D is possibly TRBD1 (5 bases). Trimming cost V 4 bases and J 7 bases, with 13 bases left between them. The CDR3 has 14 residues. CDR1 and CDR2 (germline): LGHDT, YNNKEL (reference sequence). CDR3 sequence reads: CASSPAGPGEKLFF. CDR3 coding DNA: TGTGCCAGCAGCCCTGCAGGGCCCGGTGAAAAACTGTTTTTT.

The CDR3, as DNA: TGCAGTGCTGTCGGACAGGGGTATTCACCCCTCCACTTT. This encodes CSAVGQGYSPLHF. The chain carries TRBV20-1 and TRBJ1-6; 9 bases line up with TRBD1. CDR1 is DFQATT, CDR2 SNEGSKA, per germline (reference sequence). Unmatched junction bases numbered 4, after V lost 5 bases and J lost 8 bases. The CDR3 is made up of 13 amino acids.

This clonotype was seen a handful of times. The gene calls are TRBV6-1 and TRBJ1-4, with 9 bases fitting TRBD1. Germline loops: CDR1 MNHNS, CDR2 SASEGT. This CDR3 has 16 residues. V trimming: 11 bases; J trimming: 2 bases; junction bases outside the gene matches: 12. CDR3 nucleotide sequence: TGTGCCGCCTACGCCGGACAGGGGCGCACTAATGAAAAACTGTTTTTT. This gives the protein CAAYAGQGRTNEKLFF.

This clonotype has a count of ten or more. The CDR3 spells CASSSAGGLNTEAFF. The CDR3 DNA follows: TGTGCCAGCAGTTCTGCCGGAGGATTAAACACTGAAGCTTTCTTT. The chain links TRBV12-3 or TRBV12-4 to TRBJ1-1; D remains unclear. The CDR3 has 15 amino acids. The V end was cut by 4 bases, the J end by 2 bases, with 14 bases between.

J is TRBJ1-5 and V is TRBV6-4; TRBD1 might be the D (6 bases). Germline lookup yields CDR1 MRHNA and CDR2 SNTAGT. V lost 9 bases to trimming and J lost 7 bases, with 16 bases between them. CDR3 length equals 13 residues. The CDR3 loop is CARGPGECQPQHF. The DNA of the CDR3 is TGTGCCAGGGGACCAGGGGAATGCCAGCCCCAGCATTTT.

Comments on this clonotype: One end of the junction varies from germline; a read error may be responsible. The chain is built from TRBV7-7 and TRBJ2-1; 9 positions agree with TRBD1. Germline values: CDR1 SSHAT, CDR2 FNYEAQ (reference sequence). The CDR3 length is 17 residues. The CDR3 bases are TGTGCTAGCAGCTTAGGGCAGGACAGGGGTCCTTACAATGAGCAGTTCTTC. Translating gives CASSLGQDRGPYNEQFF.

The sample holds a few counts of this clonotype. The gene calls are TRBV11-2 and TRBJ2-1, with D perhaps given as TRBD1 or TRBD2 (6 bases each). The CDR3 runs 16 residues. Germline CDR1 reads SGHAT; CDR2 reads FQNNGV. Trimming stripped 5 bases from V and 6 bases from J, with 20 bases between. The CDR3 coding sequence is TGTGCCAGCAGCCCAATAGGGGGGAGGCTCCCCAATGAGCAGTTCTTC. Translated, it gives CASSPIGGRLPNEQFF.

J is TRBJ2-1 and V is TRBV5-1; 10 positions agree with TRBD2. The CDR3 has 21 amino acids. Germline V gene data show CDR1 as SGHRS and CDR2 as YFSETQ. After removal of 3 bases from V and 0 bases from J, the junction contained 18 bases not matched to a gene. Written as DNA, the CDR3 is TGCGCCAGCAGCTCGTATGACCCGACTAGCGGGTGGGGGAGCTCCTACAATGAGCAGTTCTTC. This sequence encodes CASSSYDPTSGWGSSYNEQFF.

This clonotype was detected only a few times. This rearrangement joins TRBV12-3 or TRBV12-4 to TRBJ1-1; D is unresolved. V was trimmed by 2 bases and J by 1 base, leaving 11 bases between them. CDR3 size: 15 residues. Written as DNA, the CDR3 is TGTGCCAGCAGTTTAACGACTCGGAAGAACACTGAAGCTTTCTTT. Translated: CASSLTTRKNTEAFF.

The chain carries TRBV7-9 and TRBJ2-7; 7 bases fit TRBD1. Germline CDR1 and CDR2: SEHNR and FQNEAQ (reference sequence). Unmatched junction bases numbered 3, after V lost 1 base and J lost 3 bases. This CDR3 region has 14 residues. The CDR3: CASSLEGQNYEQYF. As DNA, the CDR3 is TGTGCCAGCAGCTTAGAGGGACAGAACTACGAGCAGTACTTC.

This clonotype has just a few counts. The V gene is TRBV5-1, the J gene TRBJ2-2; D is undetermined. V was pared by 4 bases and J by 7 bases, with 14 bases between. Per germline, CDR1 SGHRS and CDR2 YFSETQ. The CDR3 covers 14 residues. This chain's CDR3 is CASSSGKTIGELFF. In nucleotides, the CDR3 is TGCGCCAGCAGCAGTGGCAAGACAATCGGGGAGCTGTTTTTT.